This passage covers 12 T cell receptor beta chains from one sample sequenced in a study of blood T cell repertoires in COVID-19. Sequencing used immunoSEQ multiplex PCR; TCRdb keeps in-frame clones, though not all of them. The sample records around 56,000 clones, roughly 80% being singletons. The sequencing sample was made of peripheral blood. The receptor source for this set is a woman aged 65 to 85 with acute or convalescent COVID-19.

The chain links TRBV5-1 to TRBJ2-1, with a tentative D call TRBD2 (5 bases). The V end was cut by 4 bases, the J end by 8 bases, with 22 bases between. Per germline, CDR1 SGHRS and CDR2 YFSETQ. The CDR3 is 16 amino acids. This CDR3 reads CASSTTRLTGLHEQFF. CDR3 in DNA: TGCGCCAGCAGCACGACTCGACTAACGGGCCTACATGAGCAGTTCTTC. Full variable domain (remainder filled in from reference TRBV5-1 and TRBJ2-1): KAGVTQTPRYLIKTRGQQVTLSCSPISGHRSVSWYQQTPGQGLQFLFEYFSETQRNKGNFPGRFSGRQFSNSRSEMNVSTLELGDSALYLCASSTTRLTGLHEQFFGPGTRLTVL.

This clone came up a few times. The V call is TRBV4-1, the J call TRBJ1-5; weak D call: TRBD1 (6 bases). Between the trimmed V and J ends, which lost 4 bases and 0 bases, there was a span of 25 bases. The CDR3 spans 20 residues. The V gene's germline CDR1 is MGHRA and CDR2 YSYEKL. CDR3 region: CASSPPSGTKGSYSNQPQHF. CDR3 nucleotide sequence: TGCGCCAGCAGCCCACCATCGGGGACAAAGGGGTCATATAGCAATCAGCCCCAGCATTTT.

The chain is built from TRBV27 and TRBJ1-2, with 7 bases identical to TRBD1. This CDR3 is 16 amino acids long. V lost 4 bases, J lost 2 bases, and 10 bases stayed unmatched. Germline-derived CDR1 and CDR2 are MNHEY and SMNVEV (reference sequence). The CDR3 sequence is CASSYIGTETNYGYTF. The CDR3 nucleotides read TGTGCCAGCAGTTATATCGGGACAGAAACAAACTATGGCTACACCTTC.

The chain recombines TRBV5-1 with TRBJ2-7; D might be TRBD2 (6 bases). Deletions cut 4 bases from V and 0 bases from J, with 11 bases between. The CDR3 sequence is 14 residues long. The V gene's germline CDR1 is SGHRS and CDR2 YFSETQ. The CDR3 DNA sequence: TGCGCCAGCAGCCGGGACTTTAGCTCCTACGAGCAGTACTTC. It codes for CASSRDFSSYEQYF.

This rearrangement joins TRBV18 to TRBJ2-7, with 7 bases aligning to TRBD2. There are 14 residues in the CDR3. J was trimmed by 3 bases and V by 6 bases; bases with no gene match: 8. CDR1 and CDR2 (germline): KGHSH, LQKENI. The CDR3 region is CASSAGGVFYEQYF. CDR3 coding DNA: TGTGCCAGCTCCGCTGGGGGGGTGTTCTACGAGCAGTACTTC.

The V call is TRBV7-6, the J call TRBJ2-1, with a weak D call TRBD1 (5 bases). There are 16 residues in the CDR3. V was cut by 1 base and J by 2 bases, with 12 bases left in between. CDR1 is SGHVS, CDR2 FNYEAQ, per germline. Written as DNA, the CDR3 is TGTGCCAGCAGCTTAGTTAGGGAAGGGGCCTACAATGAGCAGTTCTTC. The encoded protein is CASSLVREGAYNEQFF. Variable domain in full (rest from reference TRBV7-6 and TRBJ2-1): GAGVSQSPRYKVTKRGQDVALRCDPISGHVSLYWYRQALGQGPEFLTYFNYEAQQDKSGLPNDRFSAERPEGSISTLTIQRTEQRDSAMYRCASSLVREGAYNEQFFGPGTRLTVL.

This clone was seen a few times. The V and J genes are TRBV7-3 and TRBJ1-3; 9 bases fit TRBD1. Germline V lookup: CDR1 SGHTA, CDR2 FQGTGA. The CDR3 is 15 amino acids. V trimming: 3 bases; J trimming: 2 bases; junction bases outside the gene matches: 2. CDR3 loop: CASSLGTGTGNTIYF. The CDR3 DNA follows: TGTGCCAGCAGCTTGGGGACAGGGACTGGAAACACCATATATTTT.

The V and J genes are TRBV7-3 and TRBJ2-3; 10 nucleotides agree with TRBD2. Losses at the gene ends were 5 bases for V and 3 bases for J; bases not matched to a gene: 8. CDR3 length: 16 residues. The germline gives CDR1 SGHTA, CDR2 FQGTGA. Written as DNA, the CDR3 is TGTGCCAGCAGCCGGACTAGCGGAGGGGGGACAGATACGCAGTATTTT. Its protein product is CASSRTSGGGTDTQYF.

V usage is TRBV5-1 and J usage is TRBJ2-5; TRBD1 aligns across 7 bases. The CDR3 length is 13 residues. Looked up from germline, CDR1 is SGHRS and CDR2 is YFSETQ. V lost 5 bases to trimming and J lost 4 bases; unmatched junction nucleotides: 5. The CDR3 coding sequence is TGCGCCAGCAGGACACAGGGGAGAGAGACCCAGTACTTC. It encodes CASRTQGRETQYF.

This chain links TRBV5-8 with TRBJ1-1, with 11 bases fitting TRBD1. Trimming cost V 5 bases and J 5 bases; bases outside gene matches: 2. CDR3 length: 13 residues. Germline V CDR1 and CDR2: SGHTS, YDEGEE. The CDR3 is CASRDRGRTEAFF. CDR3 in DNA: TGTGCCAGCAGGGACAGGGGGCGAACTGAAGCTTTCTTT.

This sequence joins TRBV2 and TRBJ2-4, with TRBD1 matching 8 bases. Germline assignment: CDR1 SNHLY and CDR2 FYNNEI. Trimming took 7 bases from V and 2 from J; bases not matched to a gene: 4. This CDR3 is 14 amino acids long. CDR3 sequence: CASKDRVSKNIQYF. In nucleotides, the CDR3 is TGTGCCAGCAAGGACAGGGTATCCAAAAACATTCAGTACTTC.

The V gene is TRBV6-5, the J gene TRBJ2-2; no firm D call. This CDR3 region has 14 residues. Per germline, CDR1 MNHEY and CDR2 SVGAGI. V was trimmed by 5 bases and J by 4 bases, leaving 11 bases between them. The CDR3 DNA reads TGTGCCAGCAGTCTCGAGTTCGGCACCGGGGAGCTGTTTTTT. This translates into CASSLEFGTGELFF.